This T cell receptor (beta chain) was obtained from a study of blood T cell repertoires in COVID-19. Background on the study: Some COVID-19 samples were acute and others convalescent; all came from the United States, Italy and Spain.

CDR3 length: 15 amino acids. Germline CDR1 SGHRS, CDR2 YFSETQ. V lost 4 bases, J lost 5 bases, and 11 bases stayed unmatched. The authors' processing: Estimates of nucleated cell counts were drawn from the amplification of reference gene primers. Produced via immunoSEQ multiplex PCR; TCRdb's table is partial and in-frame only. Clone size and the V and J calls come from that table; the DNA yielded D and trimming. The sample has nearly 350,000 clones, 85% to 90% seen once. This chain links TRBV5-1 with TRBJ1-2, with TRBD1 matching 7 bases. Sequencing was carried out using peripheral blood. The source of this sequence is a woman aged 70-85 years with COVID-19, enrolled during active disease. The CDR3 DNA follows: TGCGCCAGCAGCACGGGGACAGCTAATCAATATGGCTACACCTTC. Its protein is CASSTGTANQYGYTF. The full variable domain, rest sourced from reference TRBV5-1 and TRBJ1-2, is KAGVTQTPRYLIKTRGQQVTLSCSPISGHRSVSWYQQTPGQGLQFLFEYFSETQRNKGNFPGRFSGRQFSNSRSEMNVSTLELGDSALYLCASSTGTANQYGYTFGSGTRLTVV.